This section outlines one T cell receptor (beta chain) sequence together with its context. This sample was taken from a study of Graves' ophthalmopathy and Graves' hyperthyroidism. Per the germline V gene, CDR1 is ENHRY and CDR2 is SYGVKD. The CDR3 runs 12 residues. Trimming stripped 11 bases from V and 5 bases from J, with 15 bases between. Pregnant or lactating patients and those with other autoimmune diseases or uncontrolled infections were excluded. The diagnosis was founded upon clinical symptoms, serum thyroxine, TRAb, thyroid ultrasound and orbital computed tomography. Amplified material comprised TCR beta CDR3 regions derived from RNA transcripts. Scientists carried out first-round RT-PCR using HTBI primers and then a second-round multiplex PCR. Using its own MiXCR run on the multiplex PCR reads, TCRdb lists one record per CDR3 protein. The repertoire holds hundreds of thousands of distinct CDR3 sequences, roughly 39% seen once, with 3% to 4% in the top ten.

The specimen was peripheral blood. The rearrangement uses TRBV10-3 and TRBJ2-5, with D unclear. The clonotype comes from an adult man with Graves' ophthalmopathy. CDR3 DNA sequence: TGTGCCTCCCGGGCAGGACGGGAGACCCAGTACTTC. Translated: CASRAGRETQYF.